Listed below are T cell receptor beta chains from one sample, sequenced in a study of T cell changes during pregnancy in multiple sclerosis. Produced via immunoSEQ multiplex PCR; TCRdb's table is partial and in-frame only. The sample holds approximately 73,000 clones; roughly nine tenths are singletons and the top ten take approximately 0.2%. Specimen: CD4+ T cells from peripheral blood mononuclear cells, collected before pregnancy. Receptor source: a female donor with multiple sclerosis, enrolled in a pregnancy study. CDR3s include the opening cysteine and the closing phenylalanine or tryptophan.

J gene: TRBJ2-7
V gene: TRBV7-7
CDR3 protein: CASSPSSGGRVEQYF

J gene: TRBJ2-5
V gene: TRBV5-1
CDR3 protein: CASSLERQPYQETQYF

J gene: TRBJ2-1
V gene: TRBV7-6
CDR3 protein: CASSFGVAGGNNEQFF

J gene: TRBJ2-7
V gene: TRBV27
CDR3 protein: CASSLSPTRGSGGPNYYEQYF

J gene: TRBJ2-5
V gene: TRBV2
CDR3 protein: CASRSGGPETQYF

J gene: TRBJ1-4
V gene: TRBV28
CDR3 protein: CASSQRTGGTTNEKLFF

J gene: TRBJ2-2
V gene: TRBV19
CDR3 protein: CASSLAGRNTGELFF

J gene: TRBJ2-7
V gene: TRBV6-5
CDR3 protein: CASSQAGGAYEQYF

J gene: TRBJ1-1
V gene: TRBV5-3
CDR3 protein: CARSKDRDNPEAFF

J gene: TRBJ1-5
V gene: TRBV4-1
CDR3 protein: CASSQAGGNQPQHF

J gene: TRBJ2-2
V gene: TRBV6-5
CDR3 protein: CASRRGERSGELFF

J gene: TRBJ2-5
V gene: TRBV7-9
CDR3 protein: CASSAGLAGGMLQETQYF

J gene: TRBJ1-1
V gene: TRBV7-9
CDR3 protein: CASKRTGRTEAFF

J gene: TRBJ1-3
V gene: TRBV10-2
CDR3 protein: CASSDLDRVSGNTIYF

J gene: TRBJ2-3
V gene: TRBV19
CDR3 protein: CASSDPGLAADTQYF

J gene: TRBJ2-3
V gene: TRBV30
CDR3 protein: CAWTGGPTDTQYF

J gene: TRBJ1-6
V gene: TRBV5-4
CDR3 protein: CASTSGQGLESPLHF

J gene: TRBJ1-1
V gene: TRBV11-2
CDR3 protein: CASSLPTGTGTEAFF

J gene: TRBJ1-5
V gene: TRBV28
CDR3 protein: CASGRGTGGNQPQHF

J gene: TRBJ1-5
V gene: TRBV7-9
CDR3 protein: CASSTGVYQPQHF

J gene: TRBJ2-1
V gene: TRBV9
CDR3 protein: CASSVGGGGTNEQFF

J gene: TRBJ2-1
V gene: TRBV7-6
CDR3 protein: CASSLVYPNEQFF

J gene: TRBJ1-1
V gene: TRBV6-5
CDR3 protein: CASSRGGETEAFF

J gene: TRBJ1-1
V gene: TRBV6-5
CDR3 protein: CASSYSRGSTEAFF

J gene: TRBJ2-3
V gene: TRBV5-4
CDR3 protein: CASSLEVSGGTDTQYF

J gene: TRBJ1-5
V gene: TRBV6-1
CDR3 protein: CASSGLGLSNQPQHF

J gene: TRBJ1-1
V gene: TRBV29-1
CDR3 protein: CSVEVQLNTEAFF

J gene: TRBJ1-2
V gene: TRBV18
CDR3 protein: CASSPRDRGLDGYTF

J gene: TRBJ2-2
V gene: TRBV5-1
CDR3 protein: CASSSGQASNTGELFF

J gene: TRBJ2-7
V gene: TRBV11-3
CDR3 protein: CASSLRGSYEQYF

J gene: TRBJ1-2
V gene: TRBV15
CDR3 protein: CATSRDNGYTF

J gene: TRBJ1-1
V gene: TRBV5-4
CDR3 protein: CASSLSVNTEAFF

J gene: TRBJ1-1
V gene: TRBV30
CDR3 protein: CAWGTGNAFF

J gene: TRBJ1-1
V gene: TRBV19
CDR3 protein: CASIVRGLVTEAFF

J gene: TRBJ2-7
V gene: TRBV9
CDR3 protein: CASSVASPRTAFYEQYF

J gene: TRBJ2-3
V gene: TRBV6-6
CDR3 protein: CASSYREGADTQYF

J gene: TRBJ2-1
V gene: TRBV7-2
CDR3 protein: CASSSPGLAGQLYNEQFF

J gene: TRBJ2-5
V gene: TRBV5-8
CDR3 protein: CASSFDRGLPYQETQYF

J gene: TRBJ1-4
V gene: TRBV6-5
CDR3 protein: CASTPTGDSEKLFF

J gene: TRBJ1-1
V gene: TRBV4-2
CDR3 protein: CASSVREGNTEAFF

J gene: TRBJ2-5
V gene: TRBV9
CDR3 protein: CASSVGSGGGAETQYF

J gene: TRBJ1-2
V gene: TRBV19
CDR3 protein: CASSIPGAYGYTF

J gene: TRBJ1-1
V gene: TRBV28
CDR3 protein: CASSSGGLNTEAFF

J gene: TRBJ2-2
V gene: TRBV7-6
CDR3 protein: CASSSLTSGGPNTGELFF

J gene: TRBJ2-2
V gene: TRBV7-9
CDR3 protein: CASSGGSNTGELFF